This TCR beta chain was identified during a study of control samples from healthy donors and cancer patients. The CDR3 has 11 residues. V gave up 10 bases and J gave up 6 bases, with 13 bases separating them. Germline CDR1 MNHNY, CDR2 SVGAGI (reference sequence). Measured with immunoSEQ multiplex PCR; TCRdb has only the in-frame clones, and not every one. The repertoire consists of about 120,000 clones, with approximately 92% occurring once and the leading ten covering 1.1%. This clonotype was sampled from a woman between 45 and 60 years old with colorectal cancer. The chain uses TRBV6-6 and TRBJ2-7, with D possibly matching TRBD2 (5 bases). Source material: PBMCs. Here the CDR3 DNA reads TGTGCCACCGGGCGGGTGGGCGAGCAGTACTTC. Encoded protein: CATGRVGEQYF.